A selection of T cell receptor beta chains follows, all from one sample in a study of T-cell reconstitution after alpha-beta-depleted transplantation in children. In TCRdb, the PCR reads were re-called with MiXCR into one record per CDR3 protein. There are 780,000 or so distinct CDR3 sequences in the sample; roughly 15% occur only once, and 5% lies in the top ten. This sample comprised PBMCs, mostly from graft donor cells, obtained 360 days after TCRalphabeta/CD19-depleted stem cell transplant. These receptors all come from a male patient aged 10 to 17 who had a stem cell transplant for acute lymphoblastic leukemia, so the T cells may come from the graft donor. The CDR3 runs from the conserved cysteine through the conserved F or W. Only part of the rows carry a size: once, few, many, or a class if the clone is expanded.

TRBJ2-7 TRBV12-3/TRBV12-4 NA CASSGGLAGVSYEQYF
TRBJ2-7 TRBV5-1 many CASSLTGTTYEQYF
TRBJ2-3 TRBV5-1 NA CASSLAPSGRGDTQYF
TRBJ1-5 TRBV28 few CASSQSGNQPQHF
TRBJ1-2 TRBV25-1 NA CASRRQGGGYTF
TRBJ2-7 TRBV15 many CATSREDNYEQYF
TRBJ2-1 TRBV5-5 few CASAPGPGQGVYEQFF
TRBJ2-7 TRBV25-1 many CASSVVGSYEQYF
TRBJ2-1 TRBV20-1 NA CSALGLAGVPSSYNEQFF
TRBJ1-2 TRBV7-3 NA CASRPDRVGNYGYTF
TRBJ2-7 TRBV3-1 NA CASSKVAGRGPYEQYF
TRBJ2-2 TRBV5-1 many CASSFQDTGELFF
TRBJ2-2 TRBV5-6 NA CASSLELAEMNTGELFF
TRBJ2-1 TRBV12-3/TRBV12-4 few CASSWEVYEQFF
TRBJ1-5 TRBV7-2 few CASSLTTGAYQPQHF
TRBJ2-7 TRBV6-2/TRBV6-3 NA CASSYSFEGGRTYEQYF
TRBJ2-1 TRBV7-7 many CASSLASSGHLPGNEQFF
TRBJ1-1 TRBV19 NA CASSPSWSGNTEAFF
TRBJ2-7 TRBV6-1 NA CASSERTGVPYEQYF
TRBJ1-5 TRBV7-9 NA CASSSQGGQPQHF
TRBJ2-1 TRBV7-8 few CASSFRAGRGHNEQFF
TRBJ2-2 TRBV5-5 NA CASSLEGGPSGELFF